This TCR beta chain was identified in a study of T-cell reconstitution after alpha-beta-depleted transplantation in children. A TCRbeta library incorporating unique molecular identifiers was prepared. TCRdb fed the PCR reads into MiXCR, producing one record per CDR3 protein. Here the sample spans 800,000 to 1,000,000 distinct CDR3 sequences, 25% to 30% being singletons. The ends lost 4 bases at V and 4 bases at J; junction bases unmatched: 12. This CDR3 has 18 amino acids. CDR1 is SGDLS and CDR2 is YYNGEE in the germline V gene. This TCR came from a boy younger than two who had a stem cell transplant for SCID, so the T cells may come from the graft donor. Material: PBMCs, mostly from graft donor cells, obtained 360 days after TCRalphabeta/CD19-depleted stem cell transplant. The V gene is TRBV9, the J gene TRBJ2-2; 11 bases line up with TRBD2. The CDR3 loop is CASSPHRLAGLTTGELFF. Written as DNA, the CDR3 is TGTGCCAGCAGCCCCCACCGACTAGCGGGGTTGACCACCGGGGAGCTGTTTTTT.